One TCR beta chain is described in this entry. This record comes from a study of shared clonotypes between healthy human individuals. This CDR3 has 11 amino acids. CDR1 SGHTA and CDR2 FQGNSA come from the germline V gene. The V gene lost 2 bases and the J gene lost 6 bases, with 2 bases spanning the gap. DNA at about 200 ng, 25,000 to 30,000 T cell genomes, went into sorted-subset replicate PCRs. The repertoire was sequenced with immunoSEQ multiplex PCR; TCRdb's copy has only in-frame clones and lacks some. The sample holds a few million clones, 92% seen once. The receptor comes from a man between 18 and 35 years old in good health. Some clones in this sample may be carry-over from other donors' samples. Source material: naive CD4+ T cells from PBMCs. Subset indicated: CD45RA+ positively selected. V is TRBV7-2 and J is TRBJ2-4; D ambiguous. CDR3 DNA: TGTGCCAGCAGCTTACCAAACATTCAGTACTTC. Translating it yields CASSLPNIQYF.